This TCR beta chain was obtained from a study of long-term antiretroviral therapy in people with HIV. Survey level was the resolution at which the v3.0 immunoSEQ assay ran. This table comes from immunoSEQ multiplex PCR, and its TCRdb copy is limited to in-frame clones, with some not included. The sample contains around 15,000 clones, 85% to 90% of which appear only once. In the case of this clone: Its cognate antigen is unknown.

The CDR3 spans 13 residues. Germline V lookup: CDR1 LGHNA, CDR2 YSLEER. V dropped 0 bases and J dropped 7 bases, with 7 bases sitting between them. Study-wide results and caveats: The study found narrower CDR3 length ranges in HIV repertoires than in controls. Specimen acquisition occurred between 2004 and 2017, potentially under older ART regimens. After ART, diversity increased yet remained lower than transplant donor controls. Pre-ART clonal expansions dominated every time point's repertoire.

This sequence was found in a man aged 45-65 years with HIV. Sequenced here: unsorted PBMCs, sampled 0.7 years before starting antiretroviral therapy. The genes are TRBV4-3 and TRBJ2-1; the D is unclear. The CDR3 sequence is CASSQDILNEQFF. The CDR3 bases are TGCGCCAGCAGCCAAGATATCCTAAATGAGCAGTTCTTC.